This T cell receptor (beta chain) was identified during a study of vaccination effects on CD4 cells after COVID-19. The germline gives CDR1 MNHEY, CDR2 SVGAGI. The V and J ends lost 6 bases and 2 bases respectively, with 16 bases between them. The length of the CDR3 is 15 residues. Study outcomes and limitations: Few convalescent patients, and no early post-infection timepoints, were available to the study.

This clone counts as medium-sized. No antigen is known for it. Peptide-pool stimulation followed by sequencing identified expanded antigen-specific CD4+ clonotypes in the ViraFEST assay. Culture proceeded for more than 8 days, and CD4+ T cells were then isolated. People in the vaccine group had not been infected with SARS-CoV-2 before, and their nucleocapsid antibodies were negative. The authors replaced half the medium with IL-2 medium on days 3 and 7. Sequencing was performed with immunoSEQ multiplex PCR; in TCRdb, only in-frame clones are kept and a portion is missing. The sample contains 37,000 or so clones, about 66% of which appear only once.

Material: CD4+ T cells from PBMCs cultured with HCoV-OC43 spike peptides, obtained before COVID-19 vaccination. As to subset: HCoV-OC43 spike overlapping peptide pool stimulation. The V and J genes are TRBV6-5 and TRBJ2-5, with D possibly matching TRBD2 (6 bases). The TCR comes from a human donor who received a COVID-19 vaccine. In DNA form, the CDR3 reads TGTGCCAGCAGCCTTAACGGGAGAGGTCAAGAGACCCAGTACTTC. Its protein product is CASSLNGRGQETQYF.